This is a list of T cell receptor beta chains from one sample in a study of OX40 agonist ivuxolimab in advanced cancers. Repertoires were generated with immunoSEQ multiplex PCR, while TCRdb's copy carries only in-frame clones and drops some. The sample consists of around 61,000 clones, 82% of them appearing once. The sample here was CD4+ or CD8+ T cells sorted from blood, taken in a trial of the OX40 agonist ivuxolimab. The source of these receptors is an adult with an advanced solid tumor such as melanoma, head and neck, liver or kidney cancer. Both conserved end residues are part of each CDR3. The order of the fields is D gene, V gene, clone size, J gene, CDR3 protein, CDR3 DNA. A D gene is named only where the DNA matches it firmly. Expanded clones get a size class; other rows say once, few or many, or leave the size out.

.,TRBV19,.,TRBJ2-3,CASSTPLVGTDTQYF,TGTGCCAGTAGTACACCCCTCGTAGGAACAGATACGCAGTATTTT
.,TRBV14,.,TRBJ1-2,CASSQSPGRGYTF,TGTGCCAGCAGCCAAAGCCCCGGAAGAGGCTACACCTTC
TRBD1,TRBV18,.,TRBJ2-7,CASSPGQGTLYEQYF,TGTGCCAGCTCACCGGGACAGGGTACTCTCTACGAGCAGTACTTC
.,TRBV6-4,few,TRBJ2-3,CASSDSLDTDTQYF,TGTGCCAGCAGTGACTCCTTAGATACAGATACGCAGTATTTT
TRBD2,TRBV5-5,.,TRBJ2-3,CASSLELAGGRDTLYF,TGTGCCAGCAGCTTGGAACTAGCGGGAGGGAGGGATACGCTGTATTTT
.,TRBV2,.,TRBJ1-5,CASSVGAAKDQPQHF,TGTGCCAGCAGTGTAGGGGCAGCAAAAGATCAGCCCCAGCATTTT
TRBD1,TRBV19,.,TRBJ1-5,CASSDGQGGFNQPQHF,TGTGCCAGTAGTGACGGCCAGGGGGGTTTCAATCAGCCCCAGCATTTT
.,TRBV7-6,.,TRBJ2-2,CATSTVEDLTGELFF,TGTGCCACCTCGACCGTAGAAGATCTGACCGGGGAGCTGTTTTTT
.,TRBV6-4,medium-sized,TRBJ2-3,CASSAGGTDTQYF,TGTGCCAGCAGTGCGGGGGGCACAGATACGCAGTATTTT
.,TRBV7-2,few,TRBJ2-6,CASSFFGANVLTF,TGTGCCAGCAGCTTCTTTGGGGCCAACGTCCTGACTTTC
.,TRBV6-5,.,TRBJ1-2,CASMEGGYTF,TGTGCCAGCATGGAGGGCGGCTACACCTTC
TRBD1,TRBV2,.,TRBJ1-2,CASSAGTGGSGYTF,TGTGCCAGCAGTGCTGGGACAGGGGGCTCTGGCTACACCTTC
.,TRBV7-9,.,TRBJ1-1,CASSLGQVNTEAFF,TGTGCCAGCAGCTTAGGACAGGTGAACACTGAAGCTTTCTTT
.,TRBV10-3,.,TRBJ1-2,CAISGNRENYGYTF,TGTGCCATCAGTGGGAACAGGGAAAACTATGGCTACACCTTC
TRBD1,TRBV6-6,large,TRBJ1-5,CASSSGGGQPQHF,TGTGCCAGCAGCTCAGGGGGCGGTCAGCCCCAGCATTTT
.,TRBV18,.,TRBJ1-2,CASSPPSTDLNYGYTF,TGTGCCAGCTCACCACCGAGTACGGACCTTAACTATGGCTACACCTTC
.,TRBV29-1,.,TRBJ2-5,CSVDGGGGGETQYF,TGCAGCGTTGACGGGGGAGGCGGTGGAGAGACCCAGTACTTC
TRBD2,TRBV19,.,TRBJ2-3,CASGGGTDTQYF,TGTGCCAGTGGGGGAGGGACAGATACGCAGTATTTT
.,TRBV4-1,.,TRBJ2-5,CASSPEDSPRETQYF,TGCGCCAGCAGCCCGGAGGACTCGCCGCGGGAGACCCAGTACTTC
.,TRBV10-3,.,TRBJ2-7,CAIGQGAGEQYF,TGTGCCATCGGACAGGGAGCGGGGGAGCAGTACTTC
.,TRBV29-1,.,TRBJ1-1,CSVLKNMNTEAFF,TGCAGCGTCCTCAAAAACATGAACACTGAAGCTTTCTTT
.,TRBV6-1,.,TRBJ2-2,CASAVNTGELFF,TGTGCCAGCGCGGTGAACACCGGGGAGCTGTTTTTT
TRBD2,TRBV29-1,.,TRBJ2-7,CSVGGSGGSYEQYF,TGCAGCGTTGGAGGATCGGGGGGATCCTACGAGCAGTACTTC
TRBD1,TRBV11-2,.,TRBJ1-2,CASSLTTSRDRGLSVYTF,TGTGCCAGCAGCTTAACGACCTCCCGGGACAGGGGGCTCAGTGTCTACACCTTC
.,TRBV27,once,TRBJ1-1,CASSTTPRQANTEAFF,TGTGCCAGCAGTACCACACCAAGACAGGCTAACACTGAAGCTTTCTTT
TRBD1,TRBV6-5,.,TRBJ1-2,CASKDRNYGYTF,TGTGCCAGCAAGGACAGGAACTATGGCTACACCTTC
.,TRBV14,.,TRBJ2-1,CASSQEVGYNEQFF,TGTGCCAGCAGCCAAGAGGTAGGCTACAATGAGCAGTTCTTC
.,TRBV6-5,many,TRBJ2-7,CASRLNYEQYF,TGTGCCAGCAGGCTAAACTACGAGCAGTACTTC
.,TRBV18,.,TRBJ1-1,CASSPTQVRILTEAFF,TGTGCCAGCTCACCAACCCAGGTCCGAATACTAACTGAAGCTTTCTTT
TRBD2,TRBV7-3,.,TRBJ2-1,CASSPGTTVNEQFF,TGTGCCAGCAGCCCCGGGACTACCGTCAATGAGCAGTTCTTC
.,TRBV5-1,.,TRBJ1-1,CASSWGEDRSSEAFF,TGCGCCAGCAGCTGGGGGGAGGACAGATCATCTGAAGCTTTCTTT
TRBD1,TRBV2,.,TRBJ2-6,CASSEDRRSGANVLTF,TGTGCCAGCAGTGAGGACAGGAGATCTGGGGCCAACGTCCTGACTTTC
.,TRBV11-2,many,TRBJ1-1,CASSFTGNTEAFF,TGTGCCAGCAGCTTTACAGGGAACACTGAAGCTTTCTTT
.,TRBV2,.,TRBJ1-2,CASSVRGEYYGYTF,TGTGCCAGCAGTGTCCGGGGGGAGTACTATGGCTACACCTTC
TRBD1,TRBV11-1,.,TRBJ1-1,CASRAWTGRAFF,TGTGCCAGCAGGGCATGGACAGGGAGAGCTTTCTTT
.,TRBV5-6,.,TRBJ2-1,CASGRSNEQFF,TGTGCCAGCGGTCGGTCCAATGAGCAGTTCTTC
TRBD2,TRBV25-1,.,TRBJ2-1,CASSEYGGNTGNEQFF,TGTGCCAGCAGTGAATACGGGGGGAACACGGGGAATGAGCAGTTCTTC
TRBD2,TRBV7-7,.,TRBJ2-1,CASSFGLAGLDEQFF,TGTGCCAGCAGCTTTGGACTAGCGGGATTGGATGAGCAGTTCTTC
.,TRBV10-3,.,TRBJ2-1,CAIRTQGSYNEQFF,TGTGCCATCAGAACCCAGGGGTCCTACAATGAGCAGTTCTTC
TRBD2,TRBV4-1,.,TRBJ2-3,CASSRTSDYTDTQYF,TGCGCCAGCAGCCGTACTAGCGACTACACAGATACGCAGTATTTT
.,TRBV27,.,TRBJ1-1,CASSLLMNTEAFF,TGTGCCAGCAGTTTACTAATGAACACTGAAGCTTTCTTT